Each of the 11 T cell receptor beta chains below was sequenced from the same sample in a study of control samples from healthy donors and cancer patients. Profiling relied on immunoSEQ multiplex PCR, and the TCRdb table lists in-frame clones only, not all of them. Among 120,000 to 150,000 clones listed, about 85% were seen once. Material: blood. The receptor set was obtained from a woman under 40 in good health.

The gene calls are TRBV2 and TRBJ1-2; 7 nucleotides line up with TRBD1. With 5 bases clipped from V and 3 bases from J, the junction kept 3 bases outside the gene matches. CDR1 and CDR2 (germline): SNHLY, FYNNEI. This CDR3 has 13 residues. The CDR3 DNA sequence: TGTGCCAGCAGTATAGGACAGGACTATGGCTACACCTTC. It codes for CASSIGQDYGYTF.

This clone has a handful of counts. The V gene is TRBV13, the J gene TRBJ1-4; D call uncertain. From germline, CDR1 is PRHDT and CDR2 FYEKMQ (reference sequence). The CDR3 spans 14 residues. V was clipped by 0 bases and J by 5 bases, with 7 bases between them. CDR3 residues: CASSLGQRNEKLFF. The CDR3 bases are TGTGCCAGCAGCTTAGGCCAAAGGAATGAAAAACTGTTTTTT.

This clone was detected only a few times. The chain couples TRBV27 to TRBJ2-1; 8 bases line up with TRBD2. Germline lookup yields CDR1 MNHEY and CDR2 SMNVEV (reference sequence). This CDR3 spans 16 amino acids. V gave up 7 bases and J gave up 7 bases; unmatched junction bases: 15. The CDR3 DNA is TGTGCCAGCAATCTTGAGGGGCTAGCGGGTACTAATGAGCAGTTCTTC. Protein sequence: CASNLEGLAGTNEQFF.

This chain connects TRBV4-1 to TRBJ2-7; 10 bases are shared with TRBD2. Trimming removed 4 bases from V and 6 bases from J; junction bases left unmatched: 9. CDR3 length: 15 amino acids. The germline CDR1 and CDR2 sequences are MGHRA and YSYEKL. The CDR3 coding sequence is TGCGCCAGCAGCCCCCGAGGAATAGCGGGGGGCGAGCAGTACTTC. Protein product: CASSPRGIAGGEQYF.

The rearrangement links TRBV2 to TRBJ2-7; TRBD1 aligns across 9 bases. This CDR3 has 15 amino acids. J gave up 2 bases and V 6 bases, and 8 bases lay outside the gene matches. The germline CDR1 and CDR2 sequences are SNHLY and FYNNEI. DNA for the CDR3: TGTGCCAGCAGCAAAACAGGGGGCGCCGCCTACGAGCAGTACTTC. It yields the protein CASSKTGGAAYEQYF. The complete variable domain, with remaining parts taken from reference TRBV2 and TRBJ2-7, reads EPEVTQTPSHQVTQMGQEVILRCVPISNHLYFYWYRQILGQKVEFLVSFYNNEISEKSEIFDDQFSVERPDGSNFTLKIRSTKLEDSAMYFCASSKTGGAAYEQYFGPGTRLTVT.

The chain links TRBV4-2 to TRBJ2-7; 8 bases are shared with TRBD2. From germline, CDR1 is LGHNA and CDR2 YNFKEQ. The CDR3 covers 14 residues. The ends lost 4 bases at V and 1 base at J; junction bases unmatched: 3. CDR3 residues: CASSPLAVSYEQYF. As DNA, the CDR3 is TGTGCCAGCAGCCCACTAGCGGTTTCCTACGAGCAGTACTTC.

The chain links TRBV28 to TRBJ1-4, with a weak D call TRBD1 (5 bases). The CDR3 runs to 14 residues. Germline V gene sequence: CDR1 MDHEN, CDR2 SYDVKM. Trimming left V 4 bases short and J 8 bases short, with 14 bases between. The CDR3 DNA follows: TGTGCCAGCAGTTCGGGGGGTCTACGGGAAAAACTGTTTTTT. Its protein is CASSSGGLREKLFF.

CDR3: CASSSRGLEAFF. DNA for the CDR3: TGTGCCAGCAGCTCCAGAGGGCTTGAAGCTTTCTTT. This rearrangement joins TRBV12-3 or TRBV12-4 to TRBJ1-1; D gene uncertain. Trimming pared 6 bases from V and 7 bases from J, leaving 12 bases between. This CDR3 has 12 residues.

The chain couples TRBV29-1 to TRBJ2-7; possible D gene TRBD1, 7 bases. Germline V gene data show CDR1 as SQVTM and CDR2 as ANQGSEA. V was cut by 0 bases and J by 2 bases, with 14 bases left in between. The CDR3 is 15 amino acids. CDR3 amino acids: CSVEEGGTDPYEQYF. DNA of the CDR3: TGCAGCGTTGAAGAAGGGGGGACAGATCCCTACGAGCAGTACTTC.

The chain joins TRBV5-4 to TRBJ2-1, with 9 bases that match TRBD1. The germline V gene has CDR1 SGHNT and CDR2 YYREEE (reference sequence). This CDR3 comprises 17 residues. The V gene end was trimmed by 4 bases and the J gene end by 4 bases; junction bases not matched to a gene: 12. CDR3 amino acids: CASSTQSGQGRYNEQFF. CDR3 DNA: TGTGCCAGCAGCACCCAAAGTGGACAGGGGCGGTACAATGAGCAGTTCTTC.

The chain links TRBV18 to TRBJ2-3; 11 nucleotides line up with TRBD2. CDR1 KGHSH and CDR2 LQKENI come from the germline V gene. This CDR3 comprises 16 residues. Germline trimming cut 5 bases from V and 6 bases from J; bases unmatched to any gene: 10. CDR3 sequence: CASSSLTSGSGDTQYF. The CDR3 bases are TGTGCCAGCTCATCCCTTACTAGCGGGAGTGGCGATACGCAGTATTTT.